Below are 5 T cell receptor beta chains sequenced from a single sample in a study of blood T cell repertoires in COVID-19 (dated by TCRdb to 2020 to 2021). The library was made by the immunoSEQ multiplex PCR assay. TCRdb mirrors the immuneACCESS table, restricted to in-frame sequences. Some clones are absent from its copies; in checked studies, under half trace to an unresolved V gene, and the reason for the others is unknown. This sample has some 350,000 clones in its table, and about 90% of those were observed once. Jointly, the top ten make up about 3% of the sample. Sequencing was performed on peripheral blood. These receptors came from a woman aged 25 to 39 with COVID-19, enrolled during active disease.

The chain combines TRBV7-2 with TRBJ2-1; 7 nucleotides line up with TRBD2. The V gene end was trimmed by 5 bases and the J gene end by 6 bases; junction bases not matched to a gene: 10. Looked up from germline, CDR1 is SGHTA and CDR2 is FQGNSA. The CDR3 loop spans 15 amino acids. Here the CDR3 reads CASSRYAGETNEQFF. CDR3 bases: TGTGCCAGCAGCCGCTATGCGGGAGAGACCAATGAGCAGTTCTTC.

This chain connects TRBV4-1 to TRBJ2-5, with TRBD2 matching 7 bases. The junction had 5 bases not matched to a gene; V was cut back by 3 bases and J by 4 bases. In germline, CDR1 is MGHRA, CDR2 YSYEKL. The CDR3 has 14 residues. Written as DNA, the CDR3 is TGCGCCAGCAGCCAGAAGCGGGAAGGAGAGACCCAGTACTTC. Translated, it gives CASSQKREGETQYF.

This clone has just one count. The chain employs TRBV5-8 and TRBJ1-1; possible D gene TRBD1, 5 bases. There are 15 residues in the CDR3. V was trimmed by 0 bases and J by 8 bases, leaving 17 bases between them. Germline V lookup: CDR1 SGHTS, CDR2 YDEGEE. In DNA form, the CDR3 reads TGTGCCAGCAGCTTGGGGACACCTTCTTCACGAGAAGCTTTCTTT. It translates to CASSLGTPSSREAFF.

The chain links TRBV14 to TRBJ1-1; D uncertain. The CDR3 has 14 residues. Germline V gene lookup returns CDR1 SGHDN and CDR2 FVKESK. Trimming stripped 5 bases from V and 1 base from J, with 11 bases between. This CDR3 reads CASSAQPGNTEAFF. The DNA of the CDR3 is TGTGCCAGCAGCGCACAACCAGGGAACACTGAAGCTTTCTTT.

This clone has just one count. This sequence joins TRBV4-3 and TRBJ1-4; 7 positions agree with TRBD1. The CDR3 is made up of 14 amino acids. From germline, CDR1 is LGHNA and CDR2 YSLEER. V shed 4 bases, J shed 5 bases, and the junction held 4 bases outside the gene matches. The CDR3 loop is CASSPGTVNEKLFF. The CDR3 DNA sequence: TGCGCCAGCAGCCCCGGGACAGTGAATGAAAAACTGTTTTTT.